What follows are 30 T cell receptor beta chains derived from one specimen sequenced in a study of blood T cell repertoires in COVID-19. TCRdb keeps only in-frame clones here, not all; method: immunoSEQ multiplex PCR. The sample lists about 75,000 clones; around 67% were seen once. Source material: peripheral blood. The receptors derive from a human donor with acute or convalescent COVID-19. The donor label of this sample is uncertain.

The chain has TRBV28 and TRBJ2-1; D call uncertain. Trimming pared 2 bases from V and 13 bases from J, leaving 15 bases between. This CDR3 is built from 13 residues. Germline values: CDR1 MDHEN, CDR2 SYDVKM. CDR3 coding DNA: TGTGCCAGCAGTTTAGAAGCGCCTAGGATACAGTTCTTC. Protein sequence: CASSLEAPRIQFF.

There are a few counts of this clone. The V and J genes are TRBV2 and TRBJ1-1, with D perhaps TRBD1 (6 bases). Trimming took off 2 bases at V and 2 bases at J, with 9 bases between the two ends. The CDR3 runs to 14 residues. CDR1 is SNHLY and CDR2 is FYNNEI in the germline V gene. CDR3 coding DNA: TGTGCCAGCAGTGAAAGGACAGTTAACACTGAAGCTTTCTTT. As protein: CASSERTVNTEAFF.

This clone showed up just a few times. The gene calls are TRBV2 and TRBJ2-7; 11 bases align to TRBD2. With 6 bases clipped from V and 7 bases from J, the junction kept 11 bases outside the gene matches. This CDR3 is 15 amino acids long. The germline CDR1 and CDR2 sequences are SNHLY and FYNNEI. The CDR3 nucleotides are TGTGCCAGCAGGAAGACTAGCGGGAACACCCCAGAGCAGTACTTC. It translates to CASRKTSGNTPEQYF.

This rearrangement joins TRBV25-1 to TRBJ2-5, with TRBD2 as a possible D gene (5 bases). V shed 7 bases and J shed 5 bases, with 20 bases lying between them. This CDR3 region has 15 residues. Germline V lookup: CDR1 MGHDK, CDR2 SYGVNS. CDR3 in amino acids: CASTHGAAGKETQYF. CDR3 DNA sequence: TGTGCCAGCACCCATGGAGCGGCGGGTAAGGAGACCCAGTACTTC.

The chain joins TRBV6-5 to TRBJ2-5, with D possibly matching TRBD1 (6 bases). The CDR3 runs to 15 residues. The V end lost 6 bases, the J end lost 2 bases, and 16 bases lay between the germline ends. The V gene's germline CDR1 is MNHEY and CDR2 SVGAGI. The CDR3: CASSSTGRGQETQYF. CDR3 bases: TGTGCCAGCAGCTCGACAGGACGGGGTCAAGAGACCCAGTACTTC.

Only a few counts were recorded for this clone. This chain's CDR3 is CATSDVRLAGGRNEQFF. In nucleotides, the CDR3 is TGTGCCACCAGTGATGTGAGACTAGCGGGAGGTAGGAATGAGCAGTTCTTC. The chain carries TRBV24-1 and TRBJ2-1; 13 bases agree with TRBD2. Germline V lookup: CDR1 KGHDR, CDR2 SFDVKD. The V and J ends lost 3 bases and 7 bases, in that order; junction bases with no gene match: 8. The CDR3 runs to 17 residues.

J is TRBJ1-2 and V is TRBV5-1, with a possible D match to TRBD1 (6 bases). V dropped 4 bases and J dropped 8 bases, with 18 bases sitting between them. The CDR3 runs to 14 residues. Germline loops: CDR1 SGHRS, CDR2 YFSETQ. This chain's CDR3 is CASSMVTGSPGYTF. As DNA, the CDR3 is TGCGCCAGCAGCATGGTAACAGGGTCTCCCGGCTACACCTTC.

The chain links TRBV3-1 (or the pseudogene TRBV3-2) to TRBJ1-5, with D perhaps matching TRBD1 (5 bases). Per germline, CDR1 LGHDT and CDR2 YNNKEL (reference sequence). The ends were cut back, 3 bases at V and 2 bases at J, with 11 bases in the middle. The CDR3 loop spans 15 amino acids. CDR3 nucleotides: TGTGCCAGCAGCCATGGAGGGGTAGGCAATCAGCCCCAGCATTTT. Its translation is CASSHGGVGNQPQHF.

The genes are TRBV15 and TRBJ2-1, with D perhaps TRBD1 (5 bases). CDR3 size: 16 residues. Germline CDR1 LNHNV, CDR2 YYDKDF (reference sequence). The V end lost 0 bases, the J end lost 0 bases, and 9 bases lay between the germline ends. The CDR3: CATSRDWGRSYNEQFF. The CDR3 nucleotides read TGTGCCACCAGCAGAGATTGGGGCCGCTCCTACAATGAGCAGTTCTTC. Together with reference TRBV15 and TRBJ2-1, the CDR3 gives the full variable domain: DAMVIQNPRYQVTQFGKPVTLSCSQTLNHNVMYWYQQKSSQAPKLLFHYYDKDFNNEADTPDNFQSRRPNTSFCFLDIRSPGLGDTAMYLCATSRDWGRSYNEQFFGPGTRLTVL.

This clone appeared once. The chain couples TRBV6-1 to TRBJ2-7; 7 positions agree with TRBD1. The V and J ends lost 6 bases and 2 bases, in that order; junction bases with no gene match: 10. CDR3 length: 15 residues. Germline loops: CDR1 MNHNS, CDR2 SASEGT. The CDR3, as DNA: TGTGCCAGCAGCACCAACCGGGACAGCCCCTACGAGCAGTACTTC. It encodes CASSTNRDSPYEQYF.

By its share, this clone is medium-sized. The rearrangement uses TRBV24-1 and TRBJ2-6; possibly TRBD1 for D (5 bases). Germline CDR1 and CDR2: KGHDR and SFDVKD. CDR3 length equals 16 residues. Trimming took off 2 bases at V and 0 bases at J, with 7 bases between the two ends. This CDR3 is CATSDSGHSGANVLTF. Here the CDR3 DNA reads TGTGCCACCAGTGATTCAGGGCACTCTGGGGCCAACGTCCTGACTTTC.

The chain employs TRBV6-2 or TRBV6-3 and TRBJ2-7; D may be TRBD1 (6 bases). CDR1 MNHEY and CDR2 SVGEGT come from the germline V gene. The CDR3 length is 13 residues. Trimming cost V 3 bases and J 2 bases, with 8 bases left between them. The CDR3 coding sequence is TGTGCCAGCAGTTATACAGGGCCCTACGAGCAGTACGTC. This encodes CASSYTGPYEQYV.

The rearrangement joins TRBV6-5 to TRBJ1-4; tentative D call: TRBD1 (6 bases). The CDR3 contains 13 residues. Germline assignment: CDR1 MNHEY and CDR2 SVGAGI. The germline V and J ends were trimmed by 6 bases and 7 bases, with 12 bases remaining between them. This chain's CDR3 is CASRSGAGEKLFF. CDR3 DNA sequence: TGTGCCAGCAGGTCAGGGGCGGGTGAAAAACTGTTTTTT.

This chain links TRBV10-2 with TRBJ2-1; 9 positions match TRBD1. V dropped 7 bases and J dropped 9; count of bases not matched to a gene: 13. CDR1 WSHSY and CDR2 SAAADI come from the germline V gene. The CDR3 sequence is 15 residues long. CDR3 coding DNA: TGCGCCAGCAATCAACAGGGGGCAGGGGTCAGTGAGCAGTTCTTC. Its translation is CASNQQGAGVSEQFF.

The gene calls are TRBV15 and TRBJ2-2, with 8 positions matching TRBD2. Germline V gene lookup returns CDR1 LNHNV and CDR2 YYDKDF (reference sequence). The V segment lost 2 bases and the J segment 5 bases; nucleotides outside the gene matches: 16. CDR3 length equals 19 residues. CDR3 nucleotides: TGTGCCACCAGCAGAACCGCGGAGCTAGCGGGCCGGGGGACCGGGGAGCTGTTTTTT. As protein: CATSRTAELAGRGTGELFF.

The chain combines TRBV3-1 (or the pseudogene TRBV3-2) with TRBJ1-2, with TRBD1 as a possible D gene (6 bases). V lost 0 bases and J 12 bases, leaving 14 bases between the germline ends. This CDR3 comprises 13 residues. The germline V gene has CDR1 LGHDT and CDR2 YNNKEL (reference sequence). The CDR3 loop is CASSQDEGTPNTF. In DNA, the CDR3 is TGTGCCAGCAGCCAAGATGAGGGGACACCAAACACCTTC.

The J gene is TRBJ2-3, the V gene TRBV19; 9 bases line up with TRBD1. Unmatched junction bases numbered 9, after V lost 8 bases and J lost 0 bases. CDR1 and CDR2 from the germline V gene are LNHDA and SQIVND (reference sequence). This CDR3 region has 16 residues. The CDR3 spells CASHPPGTGSTDTQYF. The DNA for the CDR3 is TGTGCCAGTCACCCTCCGGGGACAGGGAGCACAGATACGCAGTATTTT.

This clone was detected only a few times. This sequence joins TRBV9 and TRBJ1-1; TRBD1 is a possible D gene (5 bases). Trimming removed 0 bases at V and 2 bases at J, with 11 bases between. This CDR3 contains 15 residues. In germline, CDR1 is SGDLS, CDR2 YYNGEE. CDR3 bases: TGTGCCAGCAGCGTAGTGGGGCTCGGAAACACTGAAGCTTTCTTT. Translation gives CASSVVGLGNTEAFF.

The chain couples TRBV6-6 to TRBJ1-2; D perhaps matches TRBD1 (5 bases). The CDR3 consists of 15 residues. CDR1 and CDR2 from the germline V gene are MNHNY and SVGAGI (reference sequence). V was trimmed by 6 bases and J by 8 bases, leaving 22 bases between them. The CDR3 sequence is CASRPNRDLPSGYTF. CDR3 nucleotide sequence: TGTGCCAGCAGACCAAACCGGGACTTACCGTCCGGCTACACCTTC.

The CDR3 loop is CASSPRGPGTEAFF. The CDR3 coding sequence is TGTGCCAGCAGTCCCAGGGGGCCTGGGACTGAAGCTTTCTTT. The rearrangement links TRBV6-5 to TRBJ1-1, with TRBD1 matching over 8 bases. This CDR3 is built from 14 residues. The V gene's germline CDR1 is MNHEY and CDR2 SVGAGI. V gave up 5 bases and J gave up 5 bases; unmatched junction bases: 7.

This rearrangement joins TRBV28 to TRBJ2-3; D possibly corresponds to TRBD2 (7 bases). Looked up from germline, CDR1 is MDHEN and CDR2 is SYDVKM. V was cut by 7 bases and J by 2 bases, with 16 bases left in between. The CDR3 extends over 15 amino acids. The CDR3: CASISPAGATDTQYF. The CDR3, as DNA: TGTGCCAGCATCTCCCCCGCGGGGGCCACAGATACGCAGTATTTT.

V gene TRBV29-1 combines with J gene TRBJ2-1, with TRBD2 matching 7 bases. Germline V CDR1 and CDR2: SQVTM, ANQGSEA. There are 15 residues in the CDR3. The V gene end was trimmed by 7 bases and the J gene end by 4 bases; junction bases not matched to a gene: 13. The CDR3 nucleotides are TGCAGCGCACTGGGAGGGGCGGCGACTTACAATGAGCAGTTCTTC. Translated: CSALGGAATYNEQFF.

Worth noting for this clone: One junction end does not reproduce the germline sequence, and a read error may be involved. The chain couples TRBV20-1 to TRBJ1-1; D not resolved. The V gene's germline CDR1 is DFQATT and CDR2 SNEGSKA (reference sequence). The CDR3 length is 9 residues. The CDR3 sequence is CSARGHPTF. The CDR3 bases are TGCAGTGCTAGAGGACACCCAACTTTT.

This chain connects TRBV28 to TRBJ2-5; a possible D gene is TRBD2 (6 bases). CDR3 size: 18 residues. The germline gives CDR1 MDHEN, CDR2 SYDVKM. V lost 5 bases and J lost 3, with 25 bases in between. CDR3 in amino acids: CASSPSPGLGTLEETQYF. The CDR3 DNA is TGTGCCAGCAGTCCCTCCCCGGGACTGGGGACGTTAGAAGAGACCCAGTACTTC.

The chain is built from TRBV21-1 and TRBJ1-6; the table assigns TRBD1, which was not confirmed against the DNA. TRBV21-1 corresponds to a pseudogene. The CDR3 covers 19 residues. This CDR3 reads CASSSKDRVGASYNSPLHF. CDR3 nucleotide sequence: TGTGCCAGCAGCTCCAAAGACAGGGTTGGGGCCTCCTATAATTCACCCCTCCACTTT.

The DNA for the CDR3 is TGTGCCAGCAGCTCAGGACTAGGTGGCGAGCAGTACTTC. Translated: CASSSGLGGEQYF. The chain recombines TRBV12-3 or TRBV12-4 with TRBJ2-7; 7 nucleotides match TRBD2. The CDR3 spans 13 residues. With V trimmed by 6 bases and J by 6 bases, 8 bases remained unmatched.

This clone was detected once. The chain carries TRBV24-1 and TRBJ2-1, with 7 nucleotides matching TRBD1. The CDR3 consists of 15 residues. V gave up 5 bases and J gave up 0 bases; unmatched junction bases: 3. CDR1 is KGHDR, CDR2 SFDVKD, per germline. This chain's CDR3 is CATSATGSSYNEQFF. CDR3 DNA sequence: TGTGCCACCAGTGCGACAGGGAGCTCCTACAATGAGCAGTTCTTC.

The V call is TRBV5-6, the J call TRBJ1-2; 9 bases match TRBD1. Losses at the gene ends were 3 bases for V and 7 bases for J; bases not matched to a gene: 16. Germline CDR1 SGHDT, CDR2 YYEEEE. The CDR3 runs 17 residues. In DNA, the CDR3 is TGTGCCAGCAGCTCTGGGGCCCGGGACAGGGAAAAGGGTGGCTACACCTTC. Its translation is CASSSGARDREKGGYTF.

The gene calls are TRBV30 and TRBJ1-1; D is unclear. The V end was cut by 3 bases, the J end by 3 bases, with 11 bases between. The CDR3 totals 13 residues. Germline V gene data show CDR1 as GTSNPN and CDR2 as SVGIG (reference sequence). CDR3 protein: CAWSPGIYTEAFF. CDR3 DNA sequence: TGTGCCTGGAGCCCGGGAATATACACTGAAGCTTTCTTT. Supplemented by reference TRBV30 and TRBJ1-1, the full variable domain reads SQTIHQWPATLVQPVGSPLSLECTVEGTSNPNLYWYRQAAGRGLQLLFYSVGIGQISSEVPQNLSASRPQDRQFILSSKKLLLSDSGFYLCAWSPGIYTEAFFGQGTRLTVV.

This rearrangement joins TRBV18 to TRBJ1-5; D uncertain. Trimming pared 3 bases from V and 7 bases from J, leaving 7 bases between. Germline V gene lookup returns CDR1 KGHSH and CDR2 LQKENI. There are 12 residues in the CDR3. The CDR3 loop reads CASSPGGQPQHF. In nucleotides, the CDR3 is TGTGCCAGCTCACCCGGAGGGCAGCCCCAGCATTTT.